This paragraph reports one TCR beta chain. Its binding antigen is unknown. Base qualities are not recorded, but no much larger clone differs from it by a single base. CDR1 and CDR2 are read off the germline V gene as KGHSH and LQKENI. Trimming accounts for 6 bases at V and 4 bases at J, while the number of junction bases matched to no gene is 14. From its cysteine to its phenylalanine, the CDR3 spans 16 amino acids. Of the read, only the CDR3 DNA is kept; its 48 bases are in frame from base 1. Receptor amplification or capture employed the immunoSEQ multiplex PCR assay. In its TCRdb copy, this immuneACCESS table keeps in-frame sequences only and misses some clones. Where compared with another copy, unresolved V genes explain less than half of these, and the others have no known cause. For this sample the table gives about 59,000 clones, of which roughly 95% were detected only once. Roughly 4% of the sample is held by the ten biggest clonotypes.

The data derive from a study of technical replicates of blood from a few donors (TCRdb year 2017). The chain uses TRBV18 and TRBJ1-2, with 7 bases aligning to TRBD1. Material: PBMCs. The receptor's source is a human donor in good health. Some clones in this sample may be carry-over from other donors' samples. The nucleotide sequence is TGTGCCAGCTCGCAGAACTTAGGGGGCGAGGGCTATGGCTACACCTTC. This translates into CASSQNLGGEGYGYTF.